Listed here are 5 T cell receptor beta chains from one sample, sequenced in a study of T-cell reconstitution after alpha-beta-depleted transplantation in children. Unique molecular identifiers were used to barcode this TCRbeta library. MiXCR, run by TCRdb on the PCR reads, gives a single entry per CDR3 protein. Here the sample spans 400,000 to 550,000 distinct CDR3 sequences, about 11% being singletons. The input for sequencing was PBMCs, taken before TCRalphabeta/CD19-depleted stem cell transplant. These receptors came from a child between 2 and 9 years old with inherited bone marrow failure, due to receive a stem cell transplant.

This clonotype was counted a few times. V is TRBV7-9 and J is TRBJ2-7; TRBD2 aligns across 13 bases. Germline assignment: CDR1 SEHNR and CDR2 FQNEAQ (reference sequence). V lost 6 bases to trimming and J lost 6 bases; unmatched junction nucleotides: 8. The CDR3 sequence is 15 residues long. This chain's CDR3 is CASRPPGLAGAEQYF. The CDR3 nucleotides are TGTGCCAGCAGACCACCTGGACTAGCGGGAGCCGAGCAGTACTTC.

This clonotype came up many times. The CDR3 DNA follows: TGTGCCAGCAGTGACGGGCAGGGAGCCTACAATGAGCAGTTCTTC. Residues: CASSDGQGAYNEQFF. The chain employs TRBV2 and TRBJ2-1; D is perhaps TRBD1 or TRBD2 (5 bases each). The CDR3 runs to 15 residues. V lost 3 bases and J lost 2, with 11 bases in between. Germline-derived CDR1 and CDR2 are SNHLY and FYNNEI.

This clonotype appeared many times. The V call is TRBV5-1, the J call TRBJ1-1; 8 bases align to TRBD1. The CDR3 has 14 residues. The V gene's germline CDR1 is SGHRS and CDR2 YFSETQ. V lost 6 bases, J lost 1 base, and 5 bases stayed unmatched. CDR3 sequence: CASNRDRRNTEAFF. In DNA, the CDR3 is TGCGCCAGCAACCGGGACAGGCGGAACACTGAAGCTTTCTTT.

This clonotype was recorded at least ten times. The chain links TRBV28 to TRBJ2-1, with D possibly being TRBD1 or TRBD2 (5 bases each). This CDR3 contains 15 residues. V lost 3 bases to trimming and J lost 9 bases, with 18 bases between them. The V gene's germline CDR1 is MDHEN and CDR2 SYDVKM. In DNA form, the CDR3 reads TGTGCCAGCAGTTTTGGGGGTCGGGGCTTTCGTGAGCAGTTCTTC. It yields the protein CASSFGGRGFREQFF.

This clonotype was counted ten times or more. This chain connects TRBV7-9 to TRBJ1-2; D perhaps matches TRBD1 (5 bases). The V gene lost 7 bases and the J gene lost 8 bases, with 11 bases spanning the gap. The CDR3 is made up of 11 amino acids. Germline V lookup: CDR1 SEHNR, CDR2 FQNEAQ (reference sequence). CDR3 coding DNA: TGTGCCAGCAACGGGGGGGTCGGCTACACCTTC. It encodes CASNGGVGYTF.